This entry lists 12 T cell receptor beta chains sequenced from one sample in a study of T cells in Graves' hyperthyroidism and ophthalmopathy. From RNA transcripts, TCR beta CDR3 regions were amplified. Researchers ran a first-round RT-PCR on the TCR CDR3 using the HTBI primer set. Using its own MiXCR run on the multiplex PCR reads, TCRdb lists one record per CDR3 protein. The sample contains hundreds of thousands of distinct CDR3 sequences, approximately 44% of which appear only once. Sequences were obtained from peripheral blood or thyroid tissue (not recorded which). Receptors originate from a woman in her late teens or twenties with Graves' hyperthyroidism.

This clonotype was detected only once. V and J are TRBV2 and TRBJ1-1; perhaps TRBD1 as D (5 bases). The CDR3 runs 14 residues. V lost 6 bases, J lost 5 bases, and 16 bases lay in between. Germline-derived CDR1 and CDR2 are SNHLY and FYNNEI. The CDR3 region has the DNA TGTGCCAGCAGAGAGGGGCAGGGAGTTACTGAAGCTTTCTTT. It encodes CASREGQGVTEAFF.

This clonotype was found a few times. CDR3 residues: CSVPSSDTDTQYF. Written as DNA, the CDR3 is TGCAGCGTCCCTAGCAGCGACACAGATACGCAGTATTTT. The chain couples TRBV29-1 to TRBJ2-3; weak D call: TRBD2 (5 bases). The V end was cut by 6 bases, the J end by 2 bases, with 12 bases between. This CDR3 is built from 13 residues. Germline-derived CDR1 and CDR2 are SQVTM and ANQGSEA.

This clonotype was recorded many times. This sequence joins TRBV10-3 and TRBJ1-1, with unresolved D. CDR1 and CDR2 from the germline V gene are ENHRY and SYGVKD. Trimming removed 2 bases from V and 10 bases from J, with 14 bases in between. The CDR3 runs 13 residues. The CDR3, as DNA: TGTGCCATCAGTGAGGGACTGATAGATGGAGCTTTCTTT. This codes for CAISEGLIDGAFF.

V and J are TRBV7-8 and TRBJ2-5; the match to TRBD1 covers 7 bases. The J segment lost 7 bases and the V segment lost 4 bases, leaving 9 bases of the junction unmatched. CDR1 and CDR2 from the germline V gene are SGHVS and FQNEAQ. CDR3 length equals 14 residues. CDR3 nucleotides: TGTGCCAGCAGCTCGACAGGGCGACCCGGGACCCAGTACTTC. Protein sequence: CASSSTGRPGTQYF. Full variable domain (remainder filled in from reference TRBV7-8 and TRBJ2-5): GAGVSQSPRYKVAKRGQDVALRCDPISGHVSLFWYQQALGQGPEFLTYFQNEAQLDKSGLPSDRFFAERPEGSVSTLKIQRTQQEDSAVYLCASSSTGRPGTQYFGPGTRLLVL.

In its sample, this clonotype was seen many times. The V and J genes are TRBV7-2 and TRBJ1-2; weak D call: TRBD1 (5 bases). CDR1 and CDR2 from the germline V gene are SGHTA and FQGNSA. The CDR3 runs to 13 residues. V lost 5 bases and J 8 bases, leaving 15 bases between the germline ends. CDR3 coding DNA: TGTGCCAGCAGCCCAGCACAGGCTGGCGGCTACACCTTC. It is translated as CASSPAQAGGYTF.

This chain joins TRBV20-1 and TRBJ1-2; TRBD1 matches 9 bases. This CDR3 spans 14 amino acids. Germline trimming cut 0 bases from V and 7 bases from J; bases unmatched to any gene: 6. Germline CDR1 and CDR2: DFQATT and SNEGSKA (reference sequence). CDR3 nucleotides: TGCAGTGCTAGAGATAGGGGACAGGGAACTGGCTACACCTTC. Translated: CSARDRGQGTGYTF.

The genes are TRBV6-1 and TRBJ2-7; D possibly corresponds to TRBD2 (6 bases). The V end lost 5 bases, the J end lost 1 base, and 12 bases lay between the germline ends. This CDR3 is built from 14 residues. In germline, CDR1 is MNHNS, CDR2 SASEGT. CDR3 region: CASSLGSGSYEQYF. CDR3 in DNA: TGTGCCAGCAGTTTAGGTAGCGGTTCCTACGAGCAGTACTTC.

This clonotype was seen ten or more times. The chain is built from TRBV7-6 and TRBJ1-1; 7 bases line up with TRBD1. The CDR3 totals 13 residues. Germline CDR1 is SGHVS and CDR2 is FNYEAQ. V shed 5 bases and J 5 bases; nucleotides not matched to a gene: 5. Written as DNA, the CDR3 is TGTGCCAGCAGCCGAGGGGGCTGGACTGAAGCTTTCTTT. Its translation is CASSRGGWTEAFF.

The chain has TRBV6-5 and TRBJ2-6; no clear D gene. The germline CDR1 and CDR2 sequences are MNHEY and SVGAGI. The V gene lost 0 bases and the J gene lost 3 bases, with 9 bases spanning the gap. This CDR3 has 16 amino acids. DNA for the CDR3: TGTGCCAGCAGTTACTCGATCCGGTTTGGGGCCAACGTCCTGACTTTC. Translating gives CASSYSIRFGANVLTF.

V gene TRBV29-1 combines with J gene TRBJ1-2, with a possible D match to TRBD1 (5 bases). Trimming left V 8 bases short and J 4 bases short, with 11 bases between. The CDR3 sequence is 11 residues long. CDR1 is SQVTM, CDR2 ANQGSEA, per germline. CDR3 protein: CSLRDGYGYTF. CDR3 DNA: TGCAGCTTACGGGACGGCTATGGCTACACCTTC.

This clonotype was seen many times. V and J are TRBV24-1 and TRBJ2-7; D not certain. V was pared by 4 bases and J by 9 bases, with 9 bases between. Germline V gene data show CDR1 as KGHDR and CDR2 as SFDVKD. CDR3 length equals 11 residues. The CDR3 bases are TGTGCCACCAGTGAGGGTGTCGTGCAGTACTTC. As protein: CATSEGVVQYF.

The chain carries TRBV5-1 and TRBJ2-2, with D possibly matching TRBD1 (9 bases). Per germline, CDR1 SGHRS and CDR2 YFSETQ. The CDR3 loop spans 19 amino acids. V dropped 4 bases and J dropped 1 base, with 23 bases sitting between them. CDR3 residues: CASSEGQGAGARNTGELFF. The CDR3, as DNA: TGCGCCAGCAGCGAGGGACAGGGAGCGGGAGCCCGGAACACCGGGGAGCTGTTTTTT.